These T cell receptor beta chains were read from a single sample in a study of T cells after posttransplantation cyclophosphamide. Libraries were prepared by immunoSEQ multiplex PCR; TCRdb keeps only in-frame clonotypes and omits some of them. The sample was found to contain fewer than 3,000 clones, and every one recurs. The specimen was PBMCs, collected after allogeneic stem cell transplant with posttransplant cyclophosphamide. The source is a female patient aged 50-65 years who received an allogeneic stem cell transplant from a related donor, was CMV-positive, and had no GVHD. These T cells may partly come from the graft donor. Both conserved end residues are part of each CDR3. D genes are given only for firm matches. The size entry gives once, few, many, or a class for an expanded clone.

d_gene: NA; v_gene: TRBV4-1; abundance: many; j_gene: TRBJ2-7; CDR3nt: TGCGCCAGCAGCCAAGATCCAGCGGCGGCAACTTCCCTTTTTTCCTACGAGCAGTACTTC; CDR3aa: CASSQDPAAATSLFSYEQYF
d_gene: TRBD1; v_gene: TRBV11-3; abundance: many; j_gene: TRBJ2-1; CDR3nt: TGTGCCAGCAGCTTAGGGGGACAGCTCGCAGGCGATGAGCAGTTCTTC; CDR3aa: CASSLGGQLAGDEQFF
d_gene: TRBD1; v_gene: TRBV19; abundance: medium-sized; j_gene: TRBJ1-2; CDR3nt: TGTGCCACGACCGGGACAGGGATTGGGTATGGCTACACCTTC; CDR3aa: CATTGTGIGYGYTF
d_gene: NA; v_gene: TRBV28; abundance: many; j_gene: TRBJ1-4; CDR3nt: TGTGCCAGCAGTTACTCCAGGGGAGAAGCAGATGAAAAACTGTTTTTT; CDR3aa: CASSYSRGEADEKLFF
d_gene: TRBD1; v_gene: TRBV7-9; abundance: medium-sized; j_gene: TRBJ2-1; CDR3nt: TGTGCCAGCAGCGCACGGGACAGGGGCTACAATGAGCAGTTCTTC; CDR3aa: CASSARDRGYNEQFF
d_gene: TRBD1; v_gene: TRBV7-8; abundance: many; j_gene: TRBJ1-4; CDR3nt: TGTGCCAGCAGCTTAGCGCTAGCAGGGGGCGGAGAACTGTTTTTT; CDR3aa: CASSLALAGGGELFF
d_gene: TRBD1; v_gene: TRBV5-8; abundance: many; j_gene: TRBJ2-6; CDR3nt: TGTGCCAGCAGCTGGGGACAGTCTGGGGCCAACGTCCTGACTTTC; CDR3aa: CASSWGQSGANVLTF
d_gene: NA; v_gene: TRBV19; abundance: many; j_gene: TRBJ2-5; CDR3nt: TGTGCCAGTAGTATAGGTGGCCGGCGGGAGACCCAGTACTTC; CDR3aa: CASSIGGRRETQYF
d_gene: NA; v_gene: TRBV19; abundance: medium-sized; j_gene: TRBJ2-1; CDR3nt: TGTGCCAGTAGTTATACCTCCGACAGCACAGTGTTCTTC; CDR3aa: CASSYTSDSTVFF
d_gene: TRBD1; v_gene: TRBV5-1; abundance: many; j_gene: TRBJ2-2; CDR3nt: TGCGCCAGCAGCTTCAGGGACAGACGCCGCAAGCTGTTTTTT; CDR3aa: CASSFRDRRRKLFF
d_gene: NA; v_gene: TRBV13; abundance: medium-sized; j_gene: TRBJ2-3; CDR3nt: TGTGCCACCCAGTCAGGGCAAACATCCACAGATACGCAGTATTTT; CDR3aa: CATQSGQTSTDTQYF
d_gene: NA; v_gene: TRBV27; abundance: medium-sized; j_gene: TRBJ2-7; CDR3nt: TGTGCCAGCAGTTTGGACAGTAGAGGGTACGAGCAGTACTTC; CDR3aa: CASSLDSRGYEQYF
d_gene: TRBD1; v_gene: TRBV7-3; abundance: many; j_gene: TRBJ2-3; CDR3nt: TGTGCCAGCAGCTTGGCGGCTCGGACAGGGGGCTTAGATACGCAGTATTTT; CDR3aa: CASSLAARTGGLDTQYF
d_gene: TRBD2; v_gene: TRBV7-2; abundance: medium-sized; j_gene: TRBJ2-7; CDR3nt: TGTGCCAGCAGGCCGCCGGGACTAGCGGGAGGCCAAACCTACGAGCAGTACTTC; CDR3aa: CASRPPGLAGGQTYEQYF
d_gene: TRBD2; v_gene: TRBV12-3/TRBV12-4; abundance: medium-sized; j_gene: TRBJ2-2; CDR3nt: TGTGCCAGCAGTCCCCCCCTGGGACTAGCGGGAGGGCCTACGAACACCGGGGAGCTGTTTTTT; CDR3aa: CASSPPLGLAGGPTNTGELFF
d_gene: TRBD1; v_gene: TRBV30; abundance: many; j_gene: TRBJ2-7; CDR3nt: TGTGCCTGGAGTGGGACAGGGGGCGAGCAGTACTTC; CDR3aa: CAWSGTGGEQYF
d_gene: TRBD2; v_gene: TRBV28; abundance: many; j_gene: TRBJ2-3; CDR3nt: TGTGCCAGCAGTTTACTAGCGGCCTCTAGCACAGATACGCAGTATTTT; CDR3aa: CASSLLAASSTDTQYF
d_gene: TRBD2; v_gene: TRBV4-2; abundance: medium-sized; j_gene: TRBJ2-3; CDR3nt: TGTGCCAGCAGCCAAGAGGATAGCGGGAGTGCAGATACGCAGTATTTT; CDR3aa: CASSQEDSGSADTQYF
d_gene: NA; v_gene: TRBV6-2/TRBV6-3; abundance: few; j_gene: TRBJ1-6; CDR3nt: TGTGCCAGCAGTCCGACAGAGGGTTCACCCCTCCACTTT; CDR3aa: CASSPTEGSPLHF
d_gene: NA; v_gene: TRBV5-1; abundance: medium-sized; j_gene: TRBJ2-6; CDR3nt: TGCGCCAGCAGCTTTCGCAGGGCCTCCCTCTCTGGGGCCAACGTCCTGACTTTC; CDR3aa: CASSFRRASLSGANVLTF
d_gene: TRBD2; v_gene: TRBV19; abundance: many; j_gene: TRBJ2-1; CDR3nt: TGTGCCAGTAGTTCTTTAGCGGGAGAGGCGAGGAGCTCCTACAATGAGCAGTTCTTC; CDR3aa: CASSSLAGEARSSYNEQFF
d_gene: TRBD2; v_gene: TRBV9; abundance: many; j_gene: TRBJ2-3; CDR3nt: TGTGCCAGCAGCGGCATGGGGACTATAACAGATACGCAGTATTTT; CDR3aa: CASSGMGTITDTQYF
d_gene: NA; v_gene: TRBV11-3; abundance: many; j_gene: TRBJ2-3; CDR3nt: TGTGCCAGCAGCTTAGATCCAGGTCTTGGTGCAGATACGCAGTATTTT; CDR3aa: CASSLDPGLGADTQYF